These 20 T cell receptor beta chains originate from one sample sequenced in a study of OX40 agonist ivuxolimab in advanced cancers. Some clones are missing from TCRdb's copy, which holds only in-frame ones; the method was immunoSEQ multiplex PCR. This sample has 50,000 to 70,000 clones, with approximately 90% found just once. The specimen was CD4+ or CD8+ T cells sorted from blood, collected in a trial of the OX40 agonist ivuxolimab. The origin of the receptors is an adult with an advanced solid tumor such as melanoma, head and neck, liver or kidney cancer.

CDR3 residues: CSARGLETQYF. Here the CDR3 DNA reads TGCAGTGCTAGGGGTTTGGAGACCCAGTACTTC. This chain links TRBV20-1 with TRBJ2-5; D ambiguous. V was shortened by 3 bases and J by 5 bases, with 7 bases between the two germline ends. The CDR3 extends over 11 amino acids. Germline V gene lookup returns CDR1 DFQATT and CDR2 SNEGSKA (reference sequence).

This rearrangement joins TRBV27 to TRBJ2-7; TRBD1 matches at 9 bases. J lost 2 bases, V lost 3 bases, and 5 bases had no gene match. The CDR3 spans 15 residues. CDR1 and CDR2 from the germline V gene are MNHEY and SMNVEV (reference sequence). CDR3 nucleotide sequence: TGTGCCAGCAGTTTTGGACAGGGGCTGACCTACGAGCAGTACTTC. Protein sequence: CASSFGQGLTYEQYF.

This clone has only one observation. The chain combines TRBV19 with TRBJ2-4; maybe TRBD1 (5 bases). V was trimmed by 11 bases and J by 0 bases, leaving 17 bases between them. Per the germline V gene, CDR1 is LNHDA and CDR2 is SQIVND (reference sequence). This CDR3 has 15 residues. CDR3 DNA: TGTGCCTCAAAAGACAGCGCCTTAGCCAAAAACATTCAGTACTTC. Its translation is CASKDSALAKNIQYF. The full variable domain, in which reference TRBV19 and TRBJ2-4 provide the parts outside the CDR3, is DGGITQSPKYLFRKEGQNVTLSCEQNLNHDAMYWYRQDPGQGLRLIYYSQIVNDFQKGDIAEGYSVSREKKESFPLTVTSAQKNPTAFYLCASKDSALAKNIQYFGAGTRLSVL.

The J gene is TRBJ2-7, the V gene TRBV6-6, with TRBD1 matching over 9 bases. The germline V gene encodes CDR1 MNHNY and CDR2 SVGAGI (reference sequence). The junction had 10 bases not matched to a gene; V was cut back by 7 bases and J by 3 bases. CDR3 length: 15 residues. The CDR3 nucleotides are TGTGCCAGCACCAAGGGACAGGGAAGAATCTACGAGCAGTACTTC. Amino acids: CASTKGQGRIYEQYF.

The rearrangement uses TRBV28 and TRBJ2-3; TRBD2 matches at 9 bases. Germline values: CDR1 MDHEN, CDR2 SYDVKM. V trimming: 5 bases; J trimming: 10 bases; junction bases outside the gene matches: 4. The CDR3 runs to 12 residues. CDR3 in amino acids: CASSRLAAAQYF. Written as DNA, the CDR3 is TGTGCCAGCAGTCGACTAGCGGCGGCGCAGTATTTT.

The chain couples TRBV15 to TRBJ2-1, with D perhaps matching TRBD1 (7 bases). This CDR3 has 15 residues. Trimming removed 1 base at V and 5 bases at J, with 12 bases between. Germline lookup yields CDR1 LNHNV and CDR2 YYDKDF (reference sequence). DNA for the CDR3: TGTGCCACCAGCAGAGGGCAGGGGGGTAACAATGAGCAGTTCTTC. Protein sequence: CATSRGQGGNNEQFF. The whole variable domain, filled in from reference TRBV15 and TRBJ2-1, reads DAMVIQNPRYQVTQFGKPVTLSCSQTLNHNVMYWYQQKSSQAPKLLFHYYDKDFNNEADTPDNFQSRRPNTSFCFLDIRSPGLGDTAMYLCATSRGQGGNNEQFFGPGTRLTVL.

V gene TRBV6-1 combines with J gene TRBJ2-7; D assignment may be TRBD1 or TRBD2 (5 bases each). This CDR3 is 14 amino acids long. V lost 3 bases and J lost 6, with 15 bases in between. Germline V gene sequence: CDR1 MNHNS, CDR2 SASEGT. The chain's CDR3 is CASSEQDGGLEQYF. The CDR3 DNA follows: TGTGCCAGCAGTGAGCAGGATGGGGGTCTCGAGCAGTACTTC.

The chain links TRBV4-1 to TRBJ2-6, with 7 bases aligning to TRBD1. V lost 4 bases and J lost 0; bases outside the gene matches: 6. Per the germline V gene, CDR1 is MGHRA and CDR2 is YSYEKL. This CDR3 has 17 residues. The DNA for the CDR3 is TGCGCCAGCAGCCTTGGGACAGCCAACTCTGGGGCCAACGTCCTGACTTTC. Translated, it gives CASSLGTANSGANVLTF.

This sequence joins TRBV11-2 and TRBJ2-1; perhaps D is TRBD1 or TRBD2 (5 bases each). The V end was cut by 5 bases, the J end by 16 bases, with 18 bases between. The CDR3 is 12 residues long. Germline loops: CDR1 SGHAT, CDR2 FQNNGV. Written as DNA, the CDR3 is TGTGCCAGCAGCCACGGGACCCTAGATAGTTTCTTC. Its translation is CASSHGTLDSFF.

V gene TRBV30 combines with J gene TRBJ1-3; unclear D gene. V lost 1 base and J lost 4, with 5 bases in between. The CDR3 loop spans 12 amino acids. Germline CDR1 GTSNPN, CDR2 SVGIG (reference sequence). CDR3 in DNA: TGTGCCTGGAGTGGGGCGGGAAACACCATATATTTT. It codes for CAWSGAGNTIYF.

Points on this clone: One end of the junction fails to match germline, which may point to a read error. V usage is TRBV2 and J usage is TRBJ1-1; D gene unclear. Per germline, CDR1 SNHLY and CDR2 FYNNEI. The CDR3 sequence is 13 residues long. The chain's CDR3 is CASRPLLNTEAFF. For the CDR3, the DNA is TGTGCCAGCCGTCCGCTATTGAACACCGAAGCTTTCTTT.

The DNA of the CDR3 is TGTGCCAGCAGCTTTCTGACAGGGGGCTCCTACGAGCAGTACTTC. It yields the protein CASSFLTGGSYEQYF. The J gene is TRBJ2-7, the V gene TRBV5-5; 9 bases align to TRBD1. This CDR3 has 15 residues. Germline CDR1 SGHKS, CDR2 YYEKEE (reference sequence). V lost 2 bases to trimming and J lost 0 bases; unmatched junction nucleotides: 3.

The chain links TRBV9 to TRBJ1-1, with D perhaps matching TRBD1 (5 bases). V shed 0 bases and J shed 3 bases, with 9 bases lying between them. Per germline, CDR1 SGDLS and CDR2 YYNGEE. The CDR3 is 14 amino acids. This chain's CDR3 is CASSVDGGDTEAFF. CDR3 coding DNA: TGTGCCAGCAGCGTAGACGGGGGGGACACTGAAGCTTTCTTT.

The CDR3, as DNA: TGTGCCAGCAGCCCTCGGGGCGGGTTGAACACTGAAGCTTTCTTT. Protein: CASSPRGGLNTEAFF. The chain is built from TRBV11-2 and TRBJ1-1; perhaps TRBD1 as D (5 bases). V lost 5 bases and J lost 0, with 13 bases in between. The CDR3 is made up of 15 amino acids. Germline assignment: CDR1 SGHAT and CDR2 FQNNGV.

This clone appeared a single time. The chain recombines TRBV30 with TRBJ2-1; tentatively, D is TRBD1 (5 bases). Trimming shortened V by 0 bases and J by 15 bases, and 12 bases separated the two germline ends. CDR1 is GTSNPN, CDR2 SVGIG, per germline (reference sequence). CDR3 size: 11 residues. The CDR3 sequence: CAWSVRQGLFF. CDR3 sequence (DNA): TGTGCCTGGAGTGTACGGCAGGGTCTGTTCTTC. The variable domain in full, completed from reference TRBV30 and TRBJ2-1, reads SQTIHQWPATLVQPVGSPLSLECTVEGTSNPNLYWYRQAAGRGLQLLFYSVGIGQISSEVPQNLSASRPQDRQFILSSKKLLLSDSGFYLCAWSVRQGLFFGPGTRLTVL.

The chain carries TRBV27 and TRBJ2-7, with a possible D match to TRBD1 (5 bases). CDR3 length: 14 amino acids. V was clipped by 8 bases and J by 5 bases, with 19 bases between them. CDR1 and CDR2 (germline): MNHEY, SMNVEV (reference sequence). CDR3 coding DNA: TGTGCCAGCGGCATGACAGCCCTTAGCCACGAGCAGTACTTC. Its protein is CASGMTALSHEQYF.

V gene TRBV30 combines with J gene TRBJ1-5, with 7 bases matching TRBD1. This CDR3 is built from 13 residues. From germline, CDR1 is GTSNPN and CDR2 SVGIG (reference sequence). Losses at the gene ends were 3 bases for V and 5 bases for J; bases not matched to a gene: 4. The CDR3 DNA reads TGTGCCTGGAGGGGACAGTTCCATCAGCCCCAGCATTTT. Its protein is CAWRGQFHQPQHF.

V and J are TRBV9 and TRBJ2-5; D ambiguous. The germline V and J ends were trimmed by 4 bases and 9 bases, with 10 bases remaining between them. Per the germline V gene, CDR1 is SGDLS and CDR2 is YYNGEE. CDR3 size: 11 residues. This CDR3 is CASSTRWSQYF. The CDR3 bases are TGTGCCAGCAGCACCAGGTGGTCCCAGTACTTC.

This chain uses TRBV29-1 with TRBJ2-3; 8 bases fit TRBD1. Germline assignment: CDR1 SQVTM and CDR2 ANQGSEA. The V segment lost 4 bases and the J segment 4 bases; nucleotides outside the gene matches: 4. The CDR3 runs 13 residues. The chain's CDR3 is CSVVGQGPDTQYF. The CDR3 region has the DNA TGCAGCGTTGTAGGACAGGGCCCAGATACGCAGTATTTT.

The J gene is TRBJ2-3, the V gene TRBV11-2; TRBD2 matches 8 bases. Per germline, CDR1 SGHAT and CDR2 FQNNGV. This CDR3 contains 15 residues. V trimming: 6 bases; J trimming: 1 base; junction bases outside the gene matches: 6. CDR3 loop: CASSREGARTDTQYF. In DNA, the CDR3 is TGTGCCAGCAGTCGGGAGGGAGCACGCACAGATACGCAGTATTTT. Full variable domain (rest looked up from reference TRBV11-2 and TRBJ2-3): EAGVAQSPRYKIIEKRQSVAFWCNPISGHATLYWYQQILGQGPKLLIQFQNNGVVDDSQLPKDRFSAERLKGVDSTLKIQPAKLEDSAVYLCASSREGARTDTQYFGPGTRLTVL.